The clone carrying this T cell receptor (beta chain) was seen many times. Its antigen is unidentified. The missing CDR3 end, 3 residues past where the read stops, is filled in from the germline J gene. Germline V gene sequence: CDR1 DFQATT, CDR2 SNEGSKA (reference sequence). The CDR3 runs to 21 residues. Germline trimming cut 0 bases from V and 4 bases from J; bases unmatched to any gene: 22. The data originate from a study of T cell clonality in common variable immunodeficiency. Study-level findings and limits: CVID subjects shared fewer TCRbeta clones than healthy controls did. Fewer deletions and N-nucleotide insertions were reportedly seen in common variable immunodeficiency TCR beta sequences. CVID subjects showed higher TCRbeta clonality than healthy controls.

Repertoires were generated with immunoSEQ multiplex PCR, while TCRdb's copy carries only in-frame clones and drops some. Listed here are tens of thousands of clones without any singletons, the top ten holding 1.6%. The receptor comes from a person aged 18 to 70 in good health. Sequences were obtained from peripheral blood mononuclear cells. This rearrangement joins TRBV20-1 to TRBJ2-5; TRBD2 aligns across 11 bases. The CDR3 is CSARERRKELAGVLSGETQYF. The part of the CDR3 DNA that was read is TGCAGTGCTAGAGAGCGTAGGAAGGAACTAGCGGGAGTTTTATCGGGAGAGACC.